This TCR beta chain stems from a study of CD8+ T cells in alopecia areata. Study-level points and caveats: Lesional scalp, especially alopecia totalis/universalis, showed higher clonality than normal scalp.

It was cDNA, reverse transcribed from extracted RNA, that served as the sequencing template. The data were produced by immunoSEQ multiplex PCR, yet TCRdb's version contains in-frame clones alone and is incomplete. The sample has approximately 180,000 clones, just under 60% seen once. Of note for this clone: The target antigen is unknown.

The material sequenced was CD4+ T cells sorted from blood, taken at week 0. The clonotype comes from a human donor with alopecia areata.

The CDR3 region is CSAETGRGYTEAFF. The DNA of the CDR3 is TGCAGCGCAGAGACCGGGAGGGGCTACACTGAAGCTTTCTTT. The chain carries TRBV29-1 and TRBJ1-1; D possibly corresponds to TRBD1 (5 bases). Germline V gene data show CDR1 as SQVTM and CDR2 as ANQGSEA. The CDR3 contains 14 residues. V lost 7 bases to trimming and J lost 3 bases, with 18 bases between them. Complete variable domain (other parts from reference TRBV29-1 and TRBJ1-1): SAVISQKPSRDICQRGTSLTIQCQVDSQVTMMFWYRQQPGQSLTLIATANQGSEATYESGFVIDKFPISRPNLTFSTLTVSNMSPEDSSIYLCSAETGRGYTEAFFGQGTRLTVV.